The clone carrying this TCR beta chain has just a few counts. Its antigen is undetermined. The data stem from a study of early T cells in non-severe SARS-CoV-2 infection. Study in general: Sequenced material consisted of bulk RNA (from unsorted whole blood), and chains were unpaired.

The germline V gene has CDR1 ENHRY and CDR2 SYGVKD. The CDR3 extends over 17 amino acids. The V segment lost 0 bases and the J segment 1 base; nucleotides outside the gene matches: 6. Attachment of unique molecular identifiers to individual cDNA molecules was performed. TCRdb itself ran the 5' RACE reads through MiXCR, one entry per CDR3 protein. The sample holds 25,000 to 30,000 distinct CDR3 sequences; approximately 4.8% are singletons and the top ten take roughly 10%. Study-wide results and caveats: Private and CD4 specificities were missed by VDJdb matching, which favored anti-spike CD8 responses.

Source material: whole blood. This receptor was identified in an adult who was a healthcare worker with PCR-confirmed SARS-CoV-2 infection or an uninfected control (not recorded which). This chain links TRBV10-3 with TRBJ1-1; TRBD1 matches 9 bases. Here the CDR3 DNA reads TGTGCCATCAGTGAGTCGGGGGACAGGGCGTGGAACACTGAAGCTTTCTTT. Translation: CAISESGDRAWNTEAFF.